This is a list of T cell receptor beta chains from one sample in a study of blood T cells in healthy people across ages. Each CDR3 protein gets one entry after TCRdb re-called the 5' RACE reads with MiXCR. Among fewer than 900,000 distinct CDR3 sequences listed, around 40% were seen once. Sequenced material: blood. Receptors originate from a woman in her sixties or seventies in good health. CDR3s include the opening cysteine and the closing phenylalanine or tryptophan. The D gene is left open where the match is weak. Where a row states a size, it is once, few, many or the class of an expanded clone; other rows omit it.

V,D,J,size,length,CDR3,DNA
TRBV5-1,-,TRBJ2-1,-,15,CASSSGDRLSNEQFF,TGCGCCAGCTCCTCAGGGGATAGATTATCCAATGAGCAGTTCTTC
TRBV12-3/TRBV12-4,-,TRBJ2-1,few,16,CASSSLLPGHHNEQFF,TGTGCCAGCAGTTCGCTCCTGCCGGGACACCACAATGAGCAGTTCTTC
TRBV3-1,-,TRBJ2-2,-,14,CASTLGGGSGELFF,TGTGCCAGCACACTCGGGGGCGGGTCCGGGGAGCTGTTTTTT
TRBV30,-,TRBJ2-7,few,16,CAWSGGPIVGIYEQYF,TGTGCCTGGAGTGGCGGACCAATCGTTGGGATCTACGAGCAGTACTTC
TRBV7-9,TRBD1,TRBJ2-7,few,15,CASSFPGTGDHEQYF,TGTGCCAGCAGCTTTCCGGGGACAGGTGACCACGAGCAGTACTTC
TRBV27,TRBD1,TRBJ2-7,-,14,CASRGTGVYYEQYF,TGTGCCAGCAGAGGGACAGGGGTGTACTACGAGCAGTACTTC
TRBV18,TRBD1,TRBJ1-6,-,15,CASSPLQGANSPLHF,TGTGCCAGCTCACCACTCCAGGGGGCTAATTCACCCCTCCACTTT
TRBV20-1,TRBD2,TRBJ2-7,few,16,CSASGTSGRTLYEQYF,TGCAGTGCTAGTGGGACTAGCGGGAGAACCCTCTACGAGCAGTACTTC
TRBV6-4,TRBD2,TRBJ2-5,-,14,CARSDLAGGDEQYF,TGTGCCCGCAGTGACCTAGCGGGTGGGGATGAGCAGTACTTC
TRBV29-1,-,TRBJ1-5,-,14,CSACYGGSNQPQHF,TGCAGCGCCTGTTACGGCGGGAGCAATCAGCCCCAGCATTTT
TRBV2,-,TRBJ1-5,-,14,CASSTGISNQPQHF,TGTGCCAGCAGTACAGGGATTAGCAATCAGCCCCAGCATTTT
TRBV7-9,TRBD2,TRBJ2-7,few,13,CASTRLAWDEQYF,TGTGCCAGCACCCGACTAGCTTGGGACGAGCAGTACTTC
TRBV6-2/TRBV6-3,-,TRBJ1-1,few,13,CASSLDRITEAFF,TGTGCCAGCAGCCTCGACAGGATCACTGAAGCTTTCTTT
TRBV12-3/TRBV12-4,-,TRBJ2-3,few,13,CASSGDGTDTQYF,TGTGCCAGCAGTGGAGATGGGACAGATACGCAGTATTTT
TRBV20-1,TRBD2,TRBJ2-3,-,14,CSADGGAVTDTQYF,TGCAGTGCTGACGGGGGGGCCGTCACAGATACGCAGTATTTT
TRBV7-2,TRBD1,TRBJ2-7,-,15,CASSSPGTGSIEQYF,TGTGCCAGCAGCTCGCCCGGGACAGGGTCCATCGAGCAGTACTTC